The following is a T cell receptor (beta chain) sequence with its context. The antigen is not known. This record belongs to a study of T cell responses to AZD1222 COVID-19 vaccine. Points from the study as a whole: Close to half of spike-specific TCRs reportedly recognize unmutated variant regions.

Using immunoSEQ multiplex PCR, the repertoire was profiled, and TCRdb retains in-frame clones only, with some absent. In the table there are some 120,000 clones, over 80% of which are singletons. Trimming pared 3 bases from V and 8 bases from J, leaving 19 bases between. This CDR3 has 15 amino acids. From germline, CDR1 is KGHSH and CDR2 LQKENI. This sample comprised peripheral blood, obtained on day 0 of AZD1222 vaccination. This receptor was obtained from an adult in good health. This chain links TRBV18 with TRBJ1-2; tentatively, D is TRBD1 (5 bases). In nucleotides, the CDR3 is TGTGCCAGCTCACCTGGGACCCAGGGAATAGGAGGCTACACCTTC. Translated: CASSPGTQGIGGYTF.